One and the same sample provided the 10 T cell receptor beta chains below, sequenced in a study of early T cells in non-severe SARS-CoV-2 infection. TCRdb used MiXCR to reprocess the 5' RACE reads, holding one entry per CDR3 protein. The table shows tens of thousands of distinct CDR3 sequences, with around 9.3% occurring only once. The sample in question was whole blood, obtained at baseline. Every receptor here comes from an adult who was a healthcare worker with PCR-confirmed SARS-CoV-2 infection or an uninfected control (not recorded which).

This chain joins TRBV5-1 and TRBJ2-1; D call uncertain. Germline-derived CDR1 and CDR2 are SGHRS and YFSETQ. The CDR3 is 15 amino acids. Deletions cut 0 bases from V and 6 bases from J, with 13 bases between. The CDR3 region is CASSLGTTKGNEQFF. In DNA, the CDR3 is TGCGCCAGCAGCTTGGGAACAACTAAAGGCAATGAGCAGTTCTTC.

In this sample, this clonotype turned up a few times. The V call is TRBV10-3, the J call TRBJ2-7, with 9 bases identical to TRBD1. Germline CDR1 reads ENHRY; CDR2 reads SYGVKD. Losses at the gene ends were 7 bases for V and 3 bases for J; bases not matched to a gene: 7. This CDR3 has 14 residues. CDR3 sequence reads: CAITGTGPHYEQYF. Here the CDR3 DNA reads TGTGCCATCACCGGGACAGGGCCCCACTACGAGCAGTACTTC.

The chain recombines TRBV3-1 with TRBJ1-2; D unresolved. Germline loops: CDR1 LGHDT, CDR2 YNNKEL (reference sequence). The V and J ends lost 0 bases and 5 bases respectively, with 10 bases between them. CDR3 length equals 14 residues. The DNA of the CDR3 is TGTGCCAGCAGCCAAGAAATGGGAGGTTATGGCTACACCTTC. The encoded protein is CASSQEMGGYGYTF.

Of note for this clonotype: A junction boundary mismatches the germline segment, possibly from a read error. This chain links TRBV12-3 or TRBV12-4 with TRBJ1-1, with 7 bases matching TRBD1. CDR3 length equals 14 residues. The CDR3 nucleotides are TGTGCCAGCAGTTTCAGGGGGAAGAACACTGAAGCTTTCTTC. Protein sequence: CASSFRGKNTEAFF.

This clonotype has at least ten counts. V and J are TRBV4-1 and TRBJ1-1; 12 nucleotides line up with TRBD1. There are 16 residues in the CDR3. Germline trimming cut 1 base from V and 4 bases from J; bases unmatched to any gene: 4. CDR1 is MGHRA and CDR2 is YSYEKL in the germline V gene. The CDR3 DNA sequence: TGCGCCAGCAGCCAAGGGGACAGGGGGCGAAGCACTGAAGCTTTCTTT. Its protein is CASSQGDRGRSTEAFF.

At least ten counts were recorded for this clonotype. The chain recombines TRBV5-1 with TRBJ1-2; D is perhaps TRBD1 (5 bases). V shed 2 bases and J shed 3 bases, with 20 bases lying between them. This CDR3 is built from 17 residues. The germline V gene encodes CDR1 SGHRS and CDR2 YFSETQ. The CDR3 coding sequence is TGCGCCAGCAGCTTAGATCCCTTTAGACAGAAAGACTATGGCTACACCTTC. Translating it yields CASSLDPFRQKDYGYTF.

This clonotype was counted ten times or more. The chain joins TRBV7-9 to TRBJ1-5; TRBD1 might be the D (5 bases). The germline V gene has CDR1 SEHNR and CDR2 FQNEAQ (reference sequence). This CDR3 has 13 amino acids. Trimming cost V 3 bases and J 7 bases, with 10 bases left between them. The CDR3 DNA sequence: TGTGCCAGCAGCTTGTTACAGGAACAGCCCCAGCATTTT. Translated: CASSLLQEQPQHF. Filled out from reference TRBV7-9 and TRBJ1-5, the complete variable domain reads DTGVSQNPRHKITKRGQNVTFRCDPISEHNRLYWYRQTLGQGPEFLTYFQNEAQLEKSRLLSDRFSAERPKGSFSTLEIQRTEQGDSAMYLCASSLLQEQPQHFGDGTRLSIL.

This clonotype was picked up a small number of times. V usage is TRBV6-1 and J usage is TRBJ1-5; TRBD1 might be the D (6 bases). CDR1 and CDR2 (germline): MNHNS, SASEGT. The CDR3 totals 13 residues. The ends were cut back, 11 bases at V and 4 bases at J, with 15 bases in the middle. CDR3: CASGTQGNQPQHF. The CDR3 region has the DNA TGTGCCTCCGGCACACAGGGTAATCAGCCCCAGCATTTT.

This clonotype came up many times. The chain carries TRBV30 and TRBJ1-6; TRBD1 aligns across 8 bases. With V trimmed by 3 bases and J by 14 bases, 6 bases remained unmatched. The germline CDR1 and CDR2 sequences are GTSNPN and SVGIG (reference sequence). This CDR3 comprises 12 residues. For the CDR3, the DNA is TGTGCCTGGAGCGAGGACAGGGAGGCCCTCCACTTT. Translating gives CAWSEDREALHF.

This clonotype was seen a handful of times. The V call is TRBV14, the J call TRBJ2-3, with D possibly TRBD1 on 5 matching bases. The germline V gene has CDR1 SGHDN and CDR2 FVKESK. This CDR3 is built from 13 residues. Trimming removed 0 bases from V and 4 bases from J, with 5 bases in between. Written as DNA, the CDR3 is TGTGCCAGCAGCCAAGAAGGGGCAGATACGCAGTATTTT. The encoded protein is CASSQEGADTQYF.